This entry concerns a single T cell receptor beta chain. This clone has more than one count but fewer than ten. It lacks a known antigen. No base qualities exist here, and no much larger clone lies one base off it. The data were obtained in a study of beta chain features in type 1 diabetes (dated by TCRdb to 2016 to 2018). Broadly, across the study: Mean age, gender distribution, total cell number and subset yield were not different between patients and healthy donors. Whereas all 30 or so donors provided naive and central memory subsets, regulatory and stem cell-like memory subsets were isolated from just 8 patients and roughly 8 healthy donors. The study compared TCRB repertoires of sorted circulating CD4+ T cell subsets between recently diagnosed type 1 diabetes patients and matched healthy donors. A total of some 100,000,000 sorted cells were examined across all samples, and a strong correlation was observed between cell number per subset and RNA yield.

Reading the germline V gene (reference sequence) gives CDR1 SEHNR and CDR2 FQNEAQ. The CDR3 holds 11 amino acids from the cysteine to the phenylalanine. The only DNA kept is the CDR3, 33 bases in frame from the first base. Deletion took 6 bases off V and 6 bases off J, with a span of 9 bases between the germline ends. All of the isolated RNA was reverse transcribed with the High Capacity cDNA Reverse Transcription Kit, so expressed TCRB transcripts were sequenced. Deep immunoSEQ sequencing was applied to naive, central memory and regulatory T cell samples, giving an average of about 3.7 million total reads per sample. Sorted cells were lysed in RLT buffer, and RNA was extracted using DNase-treated RNeasy Micro or Mini kits according to cell number. Each cell subset was processed separately to prevent cross-contamination, with patient and healthy donor samples processed together. The immunoSEQ multiplex PCR was used to amplify TCRB sequences from cDNA, generating 87-bp fragments that spanned the CDR3 region. Sequencing of the amplicons was done on the Illumina HiSeq platform. As for how the authors treated the data: Synthetic template baselines were used to correct PCR bias computationally, reads within Hamming distance 2 were collapsed together, and singletons that could not be merged were discarded. By aligning reads against IMGT, V, D and J genes, CDR3 length, and insertions or deletions at six rearrangement sites were assigned. Clonotype counts were normalized to sorted cell number within each subset before computing true diversity and Gini coefficients with the tcR R package. The overlap coefficient, calculated on TCRB nucleotide sequences, was used to measure repertoire sharing. Out-of-frame TCRB sequences from naive cells were analyzed as a proxy for the pre-selection repertoire. TCRdb stores this immuneACCESS table with in-frame sequences only. Part of the clones is absent; in the studies checked, under half of the shortfall reflects unresolved V genes, and no reason is known for the rest. That table gives V, J and clone size, and the DNA gave D and trimming. A total of a few hundred thousand clones appear in this sample, approximately 16% of them only once. About 0.092% of the sample rests with the top ten.

A single peripheral blood draw of around 100 mL on average was collected from each donor into heparinised tubes. Naive, central memory, regulatory and stem cell-like memory CD4+ T cells were sorted on a BD FACSAria II using a panel including CD45RO, CCR7, CD25, CD127, CD95 and CD27. Purity was above 98% for every sorted population. PBMCs were isolated right away by Lymphoprep density gradient centrifugation and were stained directly, without culture. To minimize batch effects, samples were stained and sorted in pairs, one healthy donor with one patient per experiment. The investigation overall reported the following: Because cDNA was sequenced instead of genomic DNA, activated cells with high expression could be over-represented, although the groups did not differ in activation or CD3 levels. Fewer insertions and more nucleotide deletions at VDJ recombination sites were observed in patients with type 1 diabetes, implying thymic rearrangement abnormalities. In all four CD4+ subsets, TCRB CDR3 length was moderately but significantly shorter in type 1 diabetes patients. Because small numbers of individuals were included in the HLA sub-analyses, any influence of HLA type on TCRB rearrangement was left unresolved. Shorter templates might be favored by PCR, yet because patient and control samples were amplified and corrected together, any such skew would affect both groups equally. Naive, central memory and regulatory TCRB repertoires appeared to be more alike among patients than among healthy donors.

The sample was naive CD4+ T cells from blood. Sample cell subset or site, as interpreted from the label and publication: true naive CD4+ T cells. The V gene is TRBV7-9 and the J gene is TRBJ2-7, and the D gene may be TRBD2, 5 bases matching. The receptor comes from a man younger than 40 with type 1 diabetes. The CDR3 loop reads CASSQGSEQYF. The nucleotides are TGTGCCAGCAGTCAAGGGAGCGAGCAGTACTTC.